This T cell receptor (beta chain) derives from a study of blood T cell repertoires in COVID-19. The CDR3 length is 13 residues. Between the trimmed V and J ends, which lost 1 base and 1 base, there was a span of 5 bases. The germline gives CDR1 GTSNPN, CDR2 SVGIG (reference sequence). Authors' methods: Amplification of reference gene primers provided the estimated nucleated cell counts. This table comes from immunoSEQ multiplex PCR, and its TCRdb copy is limited to in-frame clones, with some not included. D and trimming come from the DNA, and the V and J calls and clone size come from that table. The table lists 170,000 or so clones, roughly 90% of them singletons. Participants were aged roughly 18 to 89 years from approximately 25 US areas. Self-reported history from a screening survey and questionnaire set each donor's cohort.

The specimen was PBMCs or T cells enriched from blood (not recorded which). The sequence was obtained from a woman between 45 and 65 years old who had recovered from COVID-19. This chain joins TRBV30 and TRBJ1-5; D is unresolved. The CDR3: CAWSDYSNQPQHF. For the CDR3, the DNA is TGTGCCTGGAGTGACTACAGCAATCAGCCCCAGCATTTT.